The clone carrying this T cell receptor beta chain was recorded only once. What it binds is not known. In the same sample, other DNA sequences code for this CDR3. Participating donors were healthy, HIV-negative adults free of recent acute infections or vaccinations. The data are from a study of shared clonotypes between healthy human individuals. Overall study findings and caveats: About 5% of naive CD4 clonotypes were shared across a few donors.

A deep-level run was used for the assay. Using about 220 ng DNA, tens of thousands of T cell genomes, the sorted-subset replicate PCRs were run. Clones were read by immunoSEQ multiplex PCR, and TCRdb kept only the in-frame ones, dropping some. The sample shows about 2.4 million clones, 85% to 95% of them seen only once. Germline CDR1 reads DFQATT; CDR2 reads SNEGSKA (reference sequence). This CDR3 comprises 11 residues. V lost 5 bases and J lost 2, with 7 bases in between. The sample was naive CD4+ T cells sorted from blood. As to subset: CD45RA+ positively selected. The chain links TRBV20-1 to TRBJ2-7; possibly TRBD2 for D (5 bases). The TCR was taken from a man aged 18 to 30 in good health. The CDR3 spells CSAGSTYEQYF. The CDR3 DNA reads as TGCAGTGCTGGGAGTACCTACGAGCAGTACTTC.